The next 24 T cell receptor beta chains were all read from a single sample in a study of T cell responses to AZD1222 COVID-19 vaccine. Only in-frame clones appear in the TCRdb table, and some are missing; sequencing was by immunoSEQ multiplex PCR. The sample lists 160,000 or so clones; roughly 90% were seen once. The sample in question was peripheral blood, obtained on day 0 of AZD1222 vaccination. Receptor source: an adult in good health.

This sequence joins TRBV3-1 (or the pseudogene TRBV3-2) and TRBJ1-3; the D is unclear. The germline V gene has CDR1 LGHDT and CDR2 YNNKEL (reference sequence). CDR3 size: 15 residues. V was clipped by 2 bases and J by 4 bases, with 12 bases between them. The CDR3 reads CASSQRGLLGNTIYF. The CDR3 DNA reads as TGTGCCAGCAGCCAACGAGGGTTATTAGGAAACACCATATATTTT.

The genes are TRBV24-1 and TRBJ1-1; D remains ambiguous. The V gene lost 5 bases and the J gene lost 4 bases, with 4 bases spanning the gap. Germline CDR1 KGHDR, CDR2 SFDVKD. CDR3 length: 11 amino acids. In nucleotides, the CDR3 is TGTGCCACCAGTGTAGGCACTGAAGCTTTCTTT. Protein: CATSVGTEAFF.

CDR3 in amino acids: CASQGRGELFF. The CDR3 DNA follows: TGTGCCAGTCAGGGGAGAGGGGAGCTGTTTTTT. The chain couples TRBV2 to TRBJ2-2, with D perhaps matching TRBD1 (6 bases). The CDR3 covers 11 residues. The germline gives CDR1 SNHLY, CDR2 FYNNEI. V was shortened by 9 bases and J by 8 bases, with 10 bases between the two germline ends.

The V and J genes are TRBV7-2 and TRBJ2-1; D is unclear. Germline CDR1 and CDR2: SGHTA and FQGNSA. Trimming removed 1 base from V and 3 bases from J, with 4 bases in between. The CDR3 runs 13 residues. The CDR3 sequence is CASSLGSYNEQFF. As DNA, the CDR3 is TGTGCCAGCAGCTTAGGTAGCTACAATGAGCAGTTCTTC. The full variable domain, rest sourced from reference TRBV7-2 and TRBJ2-1, is GAGVSQSPSNKVTEKGKDVELRCDPISGHTALYWYRQSLGQGLEFLIYFQGNSAPDKSGLPSDRFSAERTGGSVSTLTIQRTQQEDSAVYLCASSLGSYNEQFFGPGTRLTVL.

The V gene is TRBV7-2, the J gene TRBJ1-2, with 9 bases aligning to TRBD1. Trimming removed 5 bases from V and 3 bases from J; junction bases left unmatched: 13. Germline CDR1 and CDR2: SGHTA and FQGNSA. This CDR3 has 17 amino acids. The CDR3 bases are TGTGCCAGCAGCAGCCACAGGGGGCTACTAGGGTACTATGGCTACACCTTC. Its protein is CASSSHRGLLGYYGYTF.

The gene calls are TRBV30 and TRBJ1-4; possible D gene TRBD1, 5 bases. The CDR3 has 15 amino acids. V shed 2 bases and J shed 3 bases, with 13 bases lying between them. Germline V CDR1 and CDR2: GTSNPN, SVGIG (reference sequence). CDR3 sequence: CAWSPGQGANEKLFF. The CDR3 nucleotides read TGTGCCTGGAGTCCCGGCCAGGGTGCTAATGAAAAACTGTTTTTT.

The rearrangement uses TRBV4-1 and TRBJ2-6, with D possibly being TRBD1 (6 bases). The CDR3 contains 16 residues. V lost 0 bases and J 1 base, leaving 7 bases between the germline ends. Germline V gene lookup returns CDR1 MGHRA and CDR2 YSYEKL. CDR3 DNA sequence: TGCGCCAGCAGCCAAGATCAGGGGTCTGGGGCCAACGTCCTGACTTTC. It codes for CASSQDQGSGANVLTF.

The chain couples TRBV5-6 to TRBJ2-3; D tentatively fits TRBD1 or TRBD2 (5 bases each). Germline-derived CDR1 and CDR2 are SGHDT and YYEEEE. V shed 4 bases and J shed 2 bases, with 17 bases lying between them. The CDR3 covers 16 residues. The CDR3 sequence is CASSHRRMTATDTQYF. The CDR3 DNA sequence: TGTGCCAGCAGCCACCGGAGGATGACAGCCACAGATACGCAGTATTTT.

This chain links TRBV4-3 with TRBJ2-7, with 9 bases that match TRBD2. Germline values: CDR1 LGHNA, CDR2 YSLEER. J lost 5 bases, V lost 0 bases, and 8 bases had no gene match. The CDR3 spans 16 residues. Written as DNA, the CDR3 is TGCGCCAGCAGCCAAGATCTGTATCTAGCGGGAAACGAGCAGTACTTC. Amino acids: CASSQDLYLAGNEQYF.

In this sample, this clone turned up once. The V and J genes are TRBV3-1 (or the pseudogene TRBV3-2) and TRBJ1-1; the D is unclear. In germline, CDR1 is LGHDT, CDR2 YNNKEL (reference sequence). This CDR3 is 14 amino acids long. V was pared by 3 bases and J by 1 base, with 9 bases between. CDR3 DNA sequence: TGTGCCAGCAGCCATCGGTCTGGGAACACTGAAGCTTTCTTT. Translated, it gives CASSHRSGNTEAFF.

The genes are TRBV6-1 and TRBJ1-2, with 7 bases fitting TRBD1. The CDR3 length is 15 residues. Per the germline V gene, CDR1 is MNHNS and CDR2 is SASEGT. The V gene end was trimmed by 2 bases and the J gene end by 8 bases; junction bases not matched to a gene: 11. As DNA, the CDR3 is TGTGCCAGCAGTGAATCGGGCAGGGGGGGAGGCGGCTACACCTTC. It is translated as CASSESGRGGGGYTF.

This chain uses TRBV5-4 with TRBJ2-3, with 8 bases identical to TRBD1. The V gene end was trimmed by 4 bases and the J gene end by 3 bases; junction bases not matched to a gene: 10. The germline V gene has CDR1 SGHNT and CDR2 YYREEE (reference sequence). CDR3 length equals 16 residues. CDR3 bases: TGTGCCAGCAGCCGAGGACAGGGCTGGGAGACAGATACGCAGTATTTT. Its protein is CASSRGQGWETDTQYF.

The rearrangement joins TRBV11-2 to TRBJ2-5; TRBD2 matches 7 bases. V gave up 4 bases and J gave up 4 bases; unmatched junction bases: 12. Germline CDR1 reads SGHAT; CDR2 reads FQNNGV. The CDR3 spans 16 residues. Here the CDR3 DNA reads TGTGCCAGCAGCTCTTCAGGCGGGAGAGCCGGAGAGACCCAGTACTTC. Its translation: CASSSSGGRAGETQYF. The whole variable domain, remainder taken from reference TRBV11-2 and TRBJ2-5, is EAGVAQSPRYKIIEKRQSVAFWCNPISGHATLYWYQQILGQGPKLLIQFQNNGVVDDSQLPKDRFSAERLKGVDSTLKIQPAKLEDSAVYLCASSSSGGRAGETQYFGPGTRLLVL.

V is TRBV11-2 and J is TRBJ2-7, with D unclear. V was shortened by 8 bases and J by 2 bases, with 7 bases between the two germline ends. The CDR3 sequence is 11 residues long. Germline-derived CDR1 and CDR2 are SGHAT and FQNNGV. CDR3 amino acids: CASASAYEQYF. CDR3 in DNA: TGTGCCAGCGCCTCGGCCTACGAGCAGTACTTC.

V and J are TRBV28 and TRBJ2-7; D may correspond to TRBD1 or TRBD2 (6 bases each). This CDR3 comprises 17 residues. Trimming shortened V by 5 bases and J by 0 bases, and 20 bases separated the two germline ends. The germline V gene has CDR1 MDHEN and CDR2 SYDVKM. The CDR3 coding sequence is TGTGCCAGCAGTCCAACCCTGTGGGGGGCCCACTCCTACGAGCAGTACTTC. Translated, it gives CASSPTLWGAHSYEQYF.

The rearrangement links TRBV28 to TRBJ1-1; no firm D call. The germline V gene encodes CDR1 MDHEN and CDR2 SYDVKM. This CDR3 spans 14 amino acids. V lost 6 bases to trimming and J lost 6 bases, with 17 bases between them. CDR3 bases: TGTGCCAGCAGGCAATGGATTCCACGCGCTGAAGCTTTCTTT. Protein sequence: CASRQWIPRAEAFF. Based on the CDR3 plus reference TRBV28 and TRBJ1-1, the full variable domain is DVKVTQSSRYLVKRTGEKVFLECVQDMDHENMFWYRQDPGLGLRLIYFSYDVKMKEKGDIPEGYSVSREKKERFSLILESASTNQTSMYLCASRQWIPRAEAFFGQGTRLTVV.

The gene calls are TRBV25-1 and TRBJ1-3, with 7 bases aligning to TRBD1. Germline CDR1 is MGHDK and CDR2 is SYGVNS. V was clipped by 4 bases and J by 4 bases; unmatched bases: 7. CDR3 length: 15 amino acids. CDR3 sequence (DNA): TGTGCCAGCAGTGCCTCGACAGGGAGAGGAAACACCATATATTTT. This translates into CASSASTGRGNTIYF.

The V gene is TRBV13, the J gene TRBJ2-1, with 9 nucleotides matching TRBD2. This CDR3 region has 16 residues. CDR1 PRHDT and CDR2 FYEKMQ come from the germline V gene (reference sequence). Losses at the gene ends were 7 bases for V and 1 base for J; bases not matched to a gene: 8. CDR3 DNA: TGTGCCAGCAACTCGCGGGAGGGGTCTTCCTACAATGAGCAGTTCTTC. It codes for CASNSREGSSYNEQFF. Full variable domain (missing parts from reference TRBV13 and TRBJ2-1): AAGVIQSPRHLIKEKRETATLKCYPIPRHDTVYWYQQGPGQDPQFLISFYEKMQSDKGSIPDRFSAQQFSDYHSELNMSSLELGDSALYFCASNSREGSSYNEQFFGPGTRLTVL.

The genes are TRBV7-9 and TRBJ1-1, with 7 bases that match TRBD1. Looked up from germline, CDR1 is SEHNR and CDR2 is FQNEAQ (reference sequence). J lost 0 bases, V lost 5 bases, and 15 bases had no gene match. There are 18 residues in the CDR3. CDR3 loop: CASSPGVEKTGVNTEAFF. CDR3 in DNA: TGTGCCAGCAGCCCGGGGGTCGAAAAAACAGGGGTGAACACTGAAGCTTTCTTT. Combining the CDR3 with reference TRBV7-9 and TRBJ1-1 gives the whole variable domain DTGVSQNPRHKITKRGQNVTFRCDPISEHNRLYWYRQTLGQGPEFLTYFQNEAQLEKSRLLSDRFSAERPKGSFSTLEIQRTEQGDSAMYLCASSPGVEKTGVNTEAFFGQGTRLTVV.

The V and J genes are TRBV6-2 or TRBV6-3 and TRBJ1-1; D gene uncertain. The germline V gene has CDR1 MNHEY and CDR2 SVGEGT. V dropped 2 bases and J dropped 4 bases, with 5 bases sitting between them. The CDR3 extends over 12 amino acids. CDR3 in amino acids: CASSYLPTEAFF. DNA of the CDR3: TGTGCCAGCAGTTACCTCCCCACTGAAGCTTTCTTT.

This clone was observed once. The chain recombines TRBV11-2 with TRBJ1-1; TRBD1 might be the D (6 bases). The CDR3 loop spans 14 amino acids. The germline V and J ends were trimmed by 0 bases and 5 bases, with 10 bases remaining between them. Germline values: CDR1 SGHAT, CDR2 FQNNGV. CDR3 sequence reads: CASSLDRGQTEAFF. CDR3 bases: TGTGCCAGCAGCTTAGATCGGGGGCAGACTGAAGCTTTCTTT.

The chain uses TRBV6-4 and TRBJ2-3; 7 positions agree with TRBD1. The CDR3 covers 15 residues. With V trimmed by 3 bases and J by 2 bases, 5 bases remained unmatched. Germline V gives CDR1 MRHNA, CDR2 SNTAGT. CDR3 sequence reads: CASSEGQGVTDTQYF. Here the CDR3 DNA reads TGTGCCAGCAGTGAGGGGCAGGGGGTCACAGATACGCAGTATTTT.

The chain combines TRBV18 with TRBJ1-5, with TRBD1 matching 8 bases. This CDR3 is built from 18 residues. V trimming: 3 bases; J trimming: 4 bases; junction bases outside the gene matches: 14. From germline, CDR1 is KGHSH and CDR2 LQKENI. The CDR3 protein is CASSPTVSGGPWNQPQHF. CDR3 sequence (DNA): TGTGCCAGCTCACCGACTGTGTCAGGGGGCCCGTGGAATCAGCCCCAGCATTTT. The whole variable domain, remainder taken from reference TRBV18 and TRBJ1-5, is NAGVMQNPRHLVRRRGQEARLRCSPMKGHSHVYWYRQLPEEGLKFMVYLQKENIIDESGMPKERFSAEFPKEGPSILRIQQVVRGDSAAYFCASSPTVSGGPWNQPQHFGDGTRLSIL.

J is TRBJ1-5 and V is TRBV19; D uncertain. The germline V gene has CDR1 LNHDA and CDR2 SQIVND (reference sequence). V lost 9 bases and J lost 6, with 15 bases in between. CDR3 length equals 13 residues. The CDR3 is CASRAAGSQPQHF. CDR3 sequence (DNA): TGTGCCAGCCGGGCCGCCGGTAGTCAGCCCCAGCATTTT.